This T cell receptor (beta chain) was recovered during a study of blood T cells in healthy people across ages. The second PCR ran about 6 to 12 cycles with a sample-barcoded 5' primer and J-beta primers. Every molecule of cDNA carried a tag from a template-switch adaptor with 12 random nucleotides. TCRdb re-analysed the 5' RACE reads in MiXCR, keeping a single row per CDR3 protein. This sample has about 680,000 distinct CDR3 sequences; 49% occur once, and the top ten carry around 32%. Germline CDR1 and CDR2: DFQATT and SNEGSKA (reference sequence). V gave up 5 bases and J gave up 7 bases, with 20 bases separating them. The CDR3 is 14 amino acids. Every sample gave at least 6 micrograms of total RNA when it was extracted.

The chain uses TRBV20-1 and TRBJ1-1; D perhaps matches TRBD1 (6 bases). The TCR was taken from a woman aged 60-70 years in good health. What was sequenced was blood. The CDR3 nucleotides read TGCAGTGCTTATAAACAGGGTGGAATGAATGAAGCTTTCTTT. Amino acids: CSAYKQGGMNEAFF.